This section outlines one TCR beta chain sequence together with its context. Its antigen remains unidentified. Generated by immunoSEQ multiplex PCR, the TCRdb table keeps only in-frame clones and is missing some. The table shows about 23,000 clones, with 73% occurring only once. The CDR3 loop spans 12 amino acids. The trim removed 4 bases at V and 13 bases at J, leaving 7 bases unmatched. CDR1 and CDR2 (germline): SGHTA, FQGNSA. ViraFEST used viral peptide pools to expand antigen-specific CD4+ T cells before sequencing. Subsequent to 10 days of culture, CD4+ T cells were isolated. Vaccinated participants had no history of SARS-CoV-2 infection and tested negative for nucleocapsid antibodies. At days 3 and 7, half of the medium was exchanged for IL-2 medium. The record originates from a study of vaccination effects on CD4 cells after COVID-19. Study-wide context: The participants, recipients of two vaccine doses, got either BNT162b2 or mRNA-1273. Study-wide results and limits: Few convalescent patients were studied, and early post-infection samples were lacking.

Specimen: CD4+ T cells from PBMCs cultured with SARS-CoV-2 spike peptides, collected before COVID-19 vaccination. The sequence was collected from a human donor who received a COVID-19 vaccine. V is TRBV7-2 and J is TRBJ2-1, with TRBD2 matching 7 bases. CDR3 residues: CASSSGTTQQFF. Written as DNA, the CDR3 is TGTGCCAGCAGCTCTGGGACTACACAACAGTTCTTC.